This TCR beta chain was documented in a study of control samples from healthy donors and cancer patients. V was cut by 4 bases and J by 5 bases, with 14 bases left in between. Germline values: CDR1 SGHAT, CDR2 FQNNGV. CDR3 size: 15 residues. Repertoires were generated with immunoSEQ multiplex PCR, while TCRdb's copy carries only in-frame clones and drops some. This sample has about 120,000 clones, with about 93% found just once. Sequences were obtained from blood. The rearrangement joins TRBV11-2 to TRBJ2-2; D assignment may be TRBD1 or TRBD2 (6 bases each). This clonotype was obtained from a man aged 30-40 years in good health. The CDR3 DNA reads as TGTGCCAGCAGCTGGGGGGCAGGGCGGACCGGGGAGCTGTTTTTT. Its protein is CASSWGAGRTGELFF.